Listed below are T cell receptor beta chains from one sample, sequenced in a study of T-cell reconstitution after alpha-beta-depleted transplantation in children. TCRdb re-called the PCR reads through MiXCR, storing one row per CDR3 protein. Of a few hundred thousand distinct CDR3 sequences detected, approximately 13% appear once; the ten largest clones hold about 5%. Specimen: PBMCs from the stem cell graft donor, collected from the stem cell graft. The receptors derive from a human donor who donated a stem cell graft to a child with combined immunodeficiency. CDR3s include the opening cysteine and the closing phenylalanine or tryptophan. Fields, in order: V gene, D gene, J gene, CDR3 protein. The D gene is left open where the match is weak.

>TRBV5-1|TRBD2|TRBJ2-1
CASSLRGTSGNEQFF
>TRBV6-5|TRBD2|TRBJ2-5
CASSYAGGLETQYF
>TRBV5-1|.|TRBJ2-2
CASNPRQTDTGELFF
>TRBV5-1|.|TRBJ2-7
CASSRSGLHFHEQYF
>TRBV18|.|TRBJ2-2
CASSPPMTVHQNTGELFF
>TRBV7-2|TRBD2|TRBJ2-5
CASSPLSGDPRETQYF
>TRBV12-3/TRBV12-4|.|TRBJ1-5
CASSPSKTRDPNQPQHF
>TRBV6-2/TRBV6-3|.|TRBJ2-2
CASKPPGRINTGELFF
>TRBV7-2|TRBD2|TRBJ2-1
CASTSGGPPNEQFF
>TRBV12-3/TRBV12-4|.|TRBJ2-7
CASSRVGGSEQYF
>TRBV12-3/TRBV12-4|TRBD1|TRBJ1-5
CASRPDRVENQPQHF
>TRBV12-3/TRBV12-4|.|TRBJ2-1
CASSSSGGGLYNEQFF
>TRBV7-2|TRBD2|TRBJ2-3
CASSQWLAGTTDTQYF
>TRBV24-1|.|TRBJ2-1
CATSVPRREQFF
>TRBV24-1|TRBD1|TRBJ2-7
CATSDRGISYEQYF
>TRBV7-2|TRBD1|TRBJ2-3
CASSVQGASSTDTQYF
>TRBV11-2|.|TRBJ2-6
CASSDRVLQGTGANVLTF
>TRBV11-3|.|TRBJ2-5
CASSPLTGVETQYF
>TRBV14|.|TRBJ2-5
CASSQGRVGTQYF
>TRBV5-4|.|TRBJ2-5
CASSRLSLQETQYF
>TRBV5-1|.|TRBJ1-3
CASSLDGDSGNTIYF
>TRBV20-1|.|TRBJ1-1
CSARASGPRYTEAFF
>TRBV12-3/TRBV12-4|TRBD1|TRBJ2-3
CASSLGTGGWDTQYF
>TRBV5-1|.|TRBJ1-4
CASSLYGRASTNEKLFF
>TRBV18|.|TRBJ1-2
CASSPDQTETNYGYTF
>TRBV30|.|TRBJ2-7
CAWKVGGSSYEQYF
>TRBV27|.|TRBJ2-7
CASSSLGGRLSYEQYF
>TRBV11-2|TRBD2|TRBJ2-1
CASSPGATSGLSSYNEQFF
>TRBV12-3/TRBV12-4|TRBD1|TRBJ1-6
CASSGGTGRQPLHF
>TRBV12-3/TRBV12-4|.|TRBJ2-1
CASSSALGHYNEQFF
>TRBV12-3/TRBV12-4|.|TRBJ1-1
CASSLGGQEAFF
>TRBV5-1|TRBD1|TRBJ1-1
CASSLSQGDTEAFF
>TRBV29-1|TRBD2|TRBJ2-1
CSVVGLADNQQFF
>TRBV6-5|TRBD1|TRBJ1-1
CASSYSGTGGNTEAFF
>TRBV9|.|TRBJ2-5
CASSVEVAVGETQYF
>TRBV29-1|.|TRBJ2-3
CSVYGGFRTTDTQYF
>TRBV7-9|.|TRBJ2-1
CASSSVGGPRAFF
>TRBV4-3|.|TRBJ1-4
CASSRSDSQEKLFF
>TRBV4-3|.|TRBJ1-2
CASSQDRQTPYGYTF
>TRBV6-1|TRBD1|TRBJ2-7
CASSPGQGGPGSYEQYF
>TRBV5-1|TRBD2|TRBJ2-2
CASSLAGGRTGELFF
>TRBV7-2|TRBD1|TRBJ1-1
CASSARQGAGTEAFF
>TRBV20-1|TRBD2|TRBJ2-1
CSASGLAGNEQFF
>TRBV12-3/TRBV12-4|.|TRBJ1-2
CASSLSIYGYTF
>TRBV7-8|.|TRBJ2-5
CASSLGWRLLEQTQYF
>TRBV7-2|.|TRBJ2-7
CASSPLGGGNYEQYF
>TRBV10-3|TRBD1|TRBJ2-7
CAISQPGTAFRGQYF
>TRBV12-3/TRBV12-4|TRBD2|TRBJ2-1
CASSWTGGPGNEQFF
>TRBV20-1|TRBD1|TRBJ2-3
CSAILGQGGTDTQYF
>TRBV24-1|TRBD2|TRBJ2-5
CATSDFRLAGERETQYF
>TRBV21-1|.|TRBJ2-2
CASTPSGTGELFF
>TRBV27|.|TRBJ2-5
CASKGTSSKTQYF
>TRBV15|.|TRBJ2-5
CATSRGTEYQETQYF
>TRBV18|.|TRBJ2-2
CASSIQGNANTGELFF
>TRBV20-1|TRBD1|TRBJ2-7
CSAPPSGQTYEQYF
>TRBV7-7|.|TRBJ1-4
CASSLNRNEKLFF
>TRBV6-1|TRBD1|TRBJ2-7
CASSTGTGNDEQYF